A single sample is the source of the 17 T cell receptor beta chains below, sequenced in a study of chemoradiotherapy in HPV16-positive cancers. TCRdb keeps only in-frame clones here, not all; method: immunoSEQ multiplex PCR. The data show thousands of clones, approximately 90% seen once. The specimen comprised tumor tissue, sampled from a patient who underwent chemoradiotherapy. The receptor set was obtained from a human donor with HPV-associated anogenital cancer.

Only a few counts were recorded for this clone. The chain joins TRBV10-2 to TRBJ1-1; D is unclear. The CDR3 contains 14 residues. The V gene's germline CDR1 is WSHSY and CDR2 SAAADI. V was cut by 6 bases and J by 3 bases, with 14 bases left in between. Here the CDR3 reads CASREHRYHTEAFF. The CDR3 DNA follows: TGCGCCAGCAGGGAACACCGATACCACACTGAAGCTTTCTTT.

This chain uses TRBV11-1 with TRBJ2-7; the match to TRBD1 covers 10 bases. The CDR3 runs 15 residues. V lost 4 bases and J lost 0; bases outside the gene matches: 3. Germline assignment: CDR1 SGHAT and CDR2 FQDESV (reference sequence). CDR3 loop: CASSSGQGLSYEQYF. CDR3 bases: TGTGCCAGCAGCTCGGGACAGGGGCTCTCCTACGAGCAGTACTTC.

This clone was counted a single time. The chain has TRBV6-6 and TRBJ2-1; 8 nucleotides line up with TRBD1. There are 16 residues in the CDR3. CDR1 MNHNY and CDR2 SVGAGI come from the germline V gene (reference sequence). J lost 7 bases, V lost 5 bases, and 13 bases had no gene match. As DNA, the CDR3 is TGTGCCAGCAGTCCCCCGGCCTCAGGGGGCCCGAATGAGCAGTTCTTC. It specifies CASSPPASGGPNEQFF.

This clone has more than one count but fewer than ten. J is TRBJ2-7 and V is TRBV2, with 7 bases lining up with TRBD2. This CDR3 is built from 13 residues. Trimming removed 8 bases from V and 11 bases from J; junction bases left unmatched: 15. Germline values: CDR1 SNHLY, CDR2 FYNNEI. CDR3 coding DNA: TGTGCCAGCCGCGACAGCTCTAGCGGAGGGGAGTACTTC. Translation gives CASRDSSSGGEYF.

This chain joins TRBV7-2 and TRBJ1-4; D gene unclear. Germline CDR1 and CDR2: SGHTA and FQGNSA. V lost 5 bases and J lost 1, with 14 bases in between. CDR3 length equals 16 residues. The CDR3 loop is CASSAKIGRTNEKLFF. The CDR3, as DNA: TGTGCCAGCAGCGCCAAAATAGGGCGAACTAATGAAAAACTGTTTTTT. Supplemented by reference TRBV7-2 and TRBJ1-4, the full variable domain reads GAGVSQSPSNKVTEKGKDVELRCDPISGHTALYWYRQSLGQGLEFLIYFQGNSAPDKSGLPSDRFSAERTGGSVSTLTIQRTQQEDSAVYLCASSAKIGRTNEKLFFGSGTQLSVL.

This chain joins TRBV28 and TRBJ1-3; no clear D. Germline lookup yields CDR1 MDHEN and CDR2 SYDVKM. The CDR3 contains 13 residues. V was shortened by 2 bases and J by 8 bases, with 10 bases between the two germline ends. In DNA form, the CDR3 reads TGTGCCAGCAGTTTACTTAGCGGTGACACCATATATTTT. This encodes CASSLLSGDTIYF.

The gene calls are TRBV28 and TRBJ1-5; D may be TRBD1 (5 bases). This CDR3 is built from 13 residues. Germline-derived CDR1 and CDR2 are MDHEN and SYDVKM. V gave up 11 bases and J gave up 6 bases, with 17 bases separating them. The CDR3 nucleotides are TGTGCCGTCCAGAGGGAGGGGCGTCAGCCCCAGCATTTT. Residues: CAVQREGRQPQHF.

The chain uses TRBV19 and TRBJ1-1; tentatively, D is TRBD1 (5 bases). Germline values: CDR1 LNHDA, CDR2 SQIVND (reference sequence). V lost 7 bases to trimming and J lost 1 base, with 25 bases between them. CDR3 length: 18 amino acids. The CDR3 bases are TGTGCCAGTACCTCAGATCAGAGATGGGGGGAGAGGAACACTGAAGCTTTCTTT. Translating gives CASTSDQRWGERNTEAFF. The entire variable domain, with the rest obtained from reference TRBV19 and TRBJ1-1, is as follows: DGGITQSPKYLFRKEGQNVTLSCEQNLNHDAMYWYRQDPGQGLRLIYYSQIVNDFQKGDIAEGYSVSREKKESFPLTVTSAQKNPTAFYLCASTSDQRWGERNTEAFFGQGTRLTVV.

The rearrangement uses TRBV7-2 and TRBJ1-5; D is possibly TRBD1 (5 bases). Per the germline V gene, CDR1 is SGHTA and CDR2 is FQGNSA. This CDR3 has 16 residues. Between the trimmed V and J ends, which lost 1 base and 1 base, there was a span of 11 bases. CDR3 sequence (DNA): TGTGCCAGCAGCTTAGGTATGAGGGGAAGCAATCAGCCCCAGCATTTT. Amino acids: CASSLGMRGSNQPQHF.

This chain links TRBV10-1 with TRBJ1-2; no definite D call. The CDR3 is 14 amino acids. The germline V and J ends were trimmed by 0 bases and 8 bases, with 13 bases remaining between them. Germline CDR1 is WNHNN and CDR2 is SYGVQD (reference sequence). DNA of the CDR3: TGCGCCAGCAGTGAGTCGAAGGGTTTTGGCGGCTACACCTTC. This sequence encodes CASSESKGFGGYTF.

This clone was picked up a small number of times. V gene TRBV7-6 combines with J gene TRBJ1-6, with a possible D match to TRBD1 (6 bases). V gave up 5 bases and J gave up 6 bases, with 14 bases separating them. CDR1 and CDR2 from the germline V gene are SGHVS and FNYEAQ. The CDR3 totals 15 residues. The CDR3, as DNA: TGTGCCAGCAGCCAAAGGGGGACGGCTAATTCACCCCTCCACTTT. Its protein product is CASSQRGTANSPLHF.

This clone has only a few counts. This chain links TRBV5-6 with TRBJ1-1; possibly TRBD1 for D (6 bases). Germline V gene data show CDR1 as SGHDT and CDR2 as YYEEEE. V shed 5 bases and J shed 1 base, with 12 bases lying between them. The CDR3 sequence is 14 residues long. For the CDR3, the DNA is TGTGCCAGCAGTAACACAGGGACGAACACTGAAGCTTTCTTT. Translation: CASSNTGTNTEAFF.

This clone has a single count. This chain connects TRBV19 to TRBJ2-1, with D possibly matching TRBD1 (6 bases). This CDR3 is built from 18 residues. Germline V lookup: CDR1 LNHDA, CDR2 SQIVND (reference sequence). The germline V and J ends were trimmed by 1 base and 6 bases, with 22 bases remaining between them. In nucleotides, the CDR3 is TGTGCCAGTAGTATAGCGAAGATACAGGGCTATCGGGGCAATGAGCAGTTCTTC. Its translation: CASSIAKIQGYRGNEQFF.

The chain carries TRBV5-6 and TRBJ1-2; TRBD1 might be the D (6 bases). The CDR3 covers 16 residues. Trimming removed 7 bases at V and 5 bases at J, with 24 bases between. Germline loops: CDR1 SGHDT, CDR2 YYEEEE. The CDR3, as DNA: TGTGCCAGCTGTCCGAATGCAGGGGACCCCTCTTATGGCTACACCTTC. It encodes CASCPNAGDPSYGYTF.

J is TRBJ1-1 and V is TRBV7-2; D gene ambiguous. Germline V gene lookup returns CDR1 SGHTA and CDR2 FQGNSA. This CDR3 has 13 residues. V lost 1 base and J 5 bases, leaving 8 bases between the germline ends. The CDR3 reads CASSLGLGTEAFF. CDR3 nucleotides: TGTGCCAGCAGCTTAGGGTTGGGAACTGAAGCTTTCTTT.

This clone was found once. The chain couples TRBV19 to TRBJ1-1, with D possibly matching TRBD1 (6 bases). Trimming pared 4 bases from V and 1 base from J, leaving 13 bases between. The CDR3 sequence is 15 residues long. From germline, CDR1 is LNHDA and CDR2 SQIVND (reference sequence). The CDR3 DNA sequence: TGTGCCAGTAGTAGGCCCGGGACACCGAACACTGAAGCTTTCTTT. Protein: CASSRPGTPNTEAFF. The entire variable domain, with the rest obtained from reference TRBV19 and TRBJ1-1, is as follows: DGGITQSPKYLFRKEGQNVTLSCEQNLNHDAMYWYRQDPGQGLRLIYYSQIVNDFQKGDIAEGYSVSREKKESFPLTVTSAQKNPTAFYLCASSRPGTPNTEAFFGQGTRLTVV.

The V gene is TRBV10-3, the J gene TRBJ2-5; 10 bases map to TRBD2. Germline V CDR1 and CDR2: ENHRY, SYGVKD. The V segment lost 4 bases and the J segment 5 bases; nucleotides outside the gene matches: 4. CDR3 length equals 14 residues. In DNA, the CDR3 is TGTGCCATCAGTGGTAGCGGGGGGTCGGAGACCCAGTACTTC. Protein product: CAISGSGGSETQYF.